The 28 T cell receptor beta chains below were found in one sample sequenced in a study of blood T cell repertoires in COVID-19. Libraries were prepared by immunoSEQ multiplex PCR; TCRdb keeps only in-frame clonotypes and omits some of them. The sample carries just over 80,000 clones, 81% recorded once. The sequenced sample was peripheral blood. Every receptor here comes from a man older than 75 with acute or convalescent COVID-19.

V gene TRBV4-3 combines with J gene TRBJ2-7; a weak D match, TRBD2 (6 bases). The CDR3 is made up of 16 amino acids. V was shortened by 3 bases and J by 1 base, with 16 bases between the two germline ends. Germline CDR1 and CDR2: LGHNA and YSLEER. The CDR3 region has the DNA TGCGCCAGCAGCCAGCAAGTTAGCGGATTATCCTACGAGCAGTACTTC. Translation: CASSQQVSGLSYEQYF.

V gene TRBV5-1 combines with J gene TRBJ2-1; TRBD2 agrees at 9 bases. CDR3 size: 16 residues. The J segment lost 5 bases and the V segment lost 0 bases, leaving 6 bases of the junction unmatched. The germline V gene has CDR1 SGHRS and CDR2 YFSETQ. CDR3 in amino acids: CASSLDSGLANNEQFF. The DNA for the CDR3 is TGCGCCAGCAGCTTGGATTCCGGACTAGCGAACAATGAGCAGTTCTTC.

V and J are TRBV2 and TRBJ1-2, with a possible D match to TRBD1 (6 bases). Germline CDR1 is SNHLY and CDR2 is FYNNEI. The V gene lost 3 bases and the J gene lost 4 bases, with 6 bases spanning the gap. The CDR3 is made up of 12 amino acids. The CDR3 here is CASSEDSYGYTF. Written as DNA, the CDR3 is TGTGCCAGCAGTGAGGACAGCTATGGCTACACCTTC. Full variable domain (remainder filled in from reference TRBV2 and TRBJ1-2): EPEVTQTPSHQVTQMGQEVILRCVPISNHLYFYWYRQILGQKVEFLVSFYNNEISEKSEIFDDQFSVERPDGSNFTLKIRSTKLEDSAMYFCASSEDSYGYTFGSGTRLTVV.

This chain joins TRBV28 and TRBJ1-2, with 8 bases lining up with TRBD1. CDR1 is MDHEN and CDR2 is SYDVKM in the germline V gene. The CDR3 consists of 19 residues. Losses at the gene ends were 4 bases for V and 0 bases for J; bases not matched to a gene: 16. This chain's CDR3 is CASSSLLRDRKSSNYGYTF. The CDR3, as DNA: TGTGCCAGCAGTTCCCTCCTCCGGGACAGGAAGTCGTCTAACTATGGCTACACCTTC.

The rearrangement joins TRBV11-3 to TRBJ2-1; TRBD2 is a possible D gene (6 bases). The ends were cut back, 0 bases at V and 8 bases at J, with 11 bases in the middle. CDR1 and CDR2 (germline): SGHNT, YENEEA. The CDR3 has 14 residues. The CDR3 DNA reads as TGTGCCAGCAGCTTAGAGGGGGACTCCCATGAGCAGTTCTTC. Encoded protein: CASSLEGDSHEQFF.

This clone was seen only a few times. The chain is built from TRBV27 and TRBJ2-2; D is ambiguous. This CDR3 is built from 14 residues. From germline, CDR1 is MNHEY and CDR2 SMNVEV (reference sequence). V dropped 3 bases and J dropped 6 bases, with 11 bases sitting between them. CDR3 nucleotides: TGTGCCAGCAGTTTGGTCCCACAAGCCGGGGAGCTGTTTTTT. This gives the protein CASSLVPQAGELFF.

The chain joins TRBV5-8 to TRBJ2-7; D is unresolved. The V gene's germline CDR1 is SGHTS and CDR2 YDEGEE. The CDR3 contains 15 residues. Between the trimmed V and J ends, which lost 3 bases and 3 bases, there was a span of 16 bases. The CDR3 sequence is CASSSKVITNYEQYF. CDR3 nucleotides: TGTGCCAGCAGCTCAAAGGTCATAACTAACTACGAGCAGTACTTC.

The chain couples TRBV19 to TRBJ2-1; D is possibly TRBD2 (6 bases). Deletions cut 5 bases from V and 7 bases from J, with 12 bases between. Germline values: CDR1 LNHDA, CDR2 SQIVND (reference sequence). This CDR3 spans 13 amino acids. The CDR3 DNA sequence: TGTGCCAGTAGTTCGGGGGTTGGGAATGAGCAGTTCTTC. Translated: CASSSGVGNEQFF.

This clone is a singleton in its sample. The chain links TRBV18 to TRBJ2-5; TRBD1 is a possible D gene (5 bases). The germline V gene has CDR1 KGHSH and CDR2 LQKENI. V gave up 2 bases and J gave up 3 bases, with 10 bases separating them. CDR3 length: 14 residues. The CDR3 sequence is CASSPSQGKETQYF. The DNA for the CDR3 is TGTGCCAGCTCACCATCCCAGGGTAAAGAGACCCAGTACTTC.

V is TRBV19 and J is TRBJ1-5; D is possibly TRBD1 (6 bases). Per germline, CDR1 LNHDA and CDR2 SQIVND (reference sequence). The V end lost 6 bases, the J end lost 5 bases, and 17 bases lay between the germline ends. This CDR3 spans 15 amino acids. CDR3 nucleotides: TGTGCCAGTAGGGGACACTTGGGGGCGTATCAGCCCCAGCATTTT. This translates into CASRGHLGAYQPQHF. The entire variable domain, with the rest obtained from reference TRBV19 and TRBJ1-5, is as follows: DGGITQSPKYLFRKEGQNVTLSCEQNLNHDAMYWYRQDPGQGLRLIYYSQIVNDFQKGDIAEGYSVSREKKESFPLTVTSAQKNPTAFYLCASRGHLGAYQPQHFGDGTRLSIL.

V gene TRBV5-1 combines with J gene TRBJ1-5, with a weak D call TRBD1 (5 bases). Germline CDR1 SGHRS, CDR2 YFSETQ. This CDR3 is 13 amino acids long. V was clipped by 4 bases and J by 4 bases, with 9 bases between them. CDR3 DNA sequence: TGCGCCAGCAGCCAGGACATTAATCAGCCCCAGCATTTT. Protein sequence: CASSQDINQPQHF.

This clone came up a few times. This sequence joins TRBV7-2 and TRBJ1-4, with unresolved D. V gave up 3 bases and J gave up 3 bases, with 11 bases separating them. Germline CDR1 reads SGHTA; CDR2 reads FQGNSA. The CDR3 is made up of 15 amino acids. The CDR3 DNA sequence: TGTGCCAGCAGCTTCGGTCCTGGGCCTAATGAAAAACTGTTTTTT. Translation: CASSFGPGPNEKLFF.

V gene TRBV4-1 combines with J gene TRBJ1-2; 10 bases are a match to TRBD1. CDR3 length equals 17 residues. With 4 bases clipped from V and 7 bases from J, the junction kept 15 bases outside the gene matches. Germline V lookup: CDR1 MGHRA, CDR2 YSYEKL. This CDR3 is CASSRGRTGGIAGGYTF. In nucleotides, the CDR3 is TGCGCCAGCAGCCGAGGAAGGACAGGGGGTATTGCTGGTGGCTACACCTTC.

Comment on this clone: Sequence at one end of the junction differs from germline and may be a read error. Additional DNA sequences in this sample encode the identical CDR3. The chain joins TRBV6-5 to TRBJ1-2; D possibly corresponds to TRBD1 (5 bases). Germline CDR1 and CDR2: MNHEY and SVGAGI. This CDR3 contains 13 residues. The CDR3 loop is CASSYQGNYGYTF. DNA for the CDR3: TGCGCCAGCAGTTATCAGGGAAACTATGGCTACACCTTC.

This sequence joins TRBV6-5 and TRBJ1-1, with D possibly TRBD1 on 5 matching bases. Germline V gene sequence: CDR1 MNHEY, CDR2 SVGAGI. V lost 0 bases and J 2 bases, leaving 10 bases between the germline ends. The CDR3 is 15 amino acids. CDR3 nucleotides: TGTGCCAGCAGTTACTCCCAGGGCCTCAACACTGAAGCTTTCTTT. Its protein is CASSYSQGLNTEAFF.

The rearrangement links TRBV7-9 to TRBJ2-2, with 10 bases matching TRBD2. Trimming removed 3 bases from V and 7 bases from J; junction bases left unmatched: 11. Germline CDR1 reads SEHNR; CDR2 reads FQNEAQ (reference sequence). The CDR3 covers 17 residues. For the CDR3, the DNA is TGTGCCAGCAGCTTGAGGGAGCGGGAGGGCCGGATCGGGGAGCTGTTTTTT. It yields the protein CASSLREREGRIGELFF.

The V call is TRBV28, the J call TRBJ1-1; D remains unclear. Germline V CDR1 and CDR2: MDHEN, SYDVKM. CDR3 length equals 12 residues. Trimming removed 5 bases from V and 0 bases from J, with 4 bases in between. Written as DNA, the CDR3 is TGTGCCAGCAGTCCAATGAACACTGAAGCTTTCTTT. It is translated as CASSPMNTEAFF.

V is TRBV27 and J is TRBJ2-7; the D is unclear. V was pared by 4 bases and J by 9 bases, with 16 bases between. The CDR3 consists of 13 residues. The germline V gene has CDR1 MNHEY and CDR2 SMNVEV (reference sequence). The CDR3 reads CASSSPYEARQYF. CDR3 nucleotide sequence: TGTGCCAGCAGTTCCCCATACGAGGCTAGGCAGTACTTC.

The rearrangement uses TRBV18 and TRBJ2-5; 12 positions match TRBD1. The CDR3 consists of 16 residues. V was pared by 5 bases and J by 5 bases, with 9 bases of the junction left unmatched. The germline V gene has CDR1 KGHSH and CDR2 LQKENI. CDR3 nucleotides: TGTGCCAGCTCAAAACAGCCGGGACAGGGGGCCGAGACCCAGTACTTC. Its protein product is CASSKQPGQGAETQYF.

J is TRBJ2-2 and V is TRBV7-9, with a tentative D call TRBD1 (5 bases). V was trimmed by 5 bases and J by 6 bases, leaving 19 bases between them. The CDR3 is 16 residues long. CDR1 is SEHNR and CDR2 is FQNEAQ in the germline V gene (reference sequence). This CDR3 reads CASSTRRQSQAGELFF. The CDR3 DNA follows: TGTGCCAGCAGCACACGTAGACAGTCCCAAGCCGGGGAGCTGTTTTTT.

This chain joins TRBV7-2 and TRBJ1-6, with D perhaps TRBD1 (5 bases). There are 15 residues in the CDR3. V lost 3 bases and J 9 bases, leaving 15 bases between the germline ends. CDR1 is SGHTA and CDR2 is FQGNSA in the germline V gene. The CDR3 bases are TGTGCCAGCAGCTTTTCCCCCAGGGAAGGTTCACCCCTCCACTTT. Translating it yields CASSFSPREGSPLHF.

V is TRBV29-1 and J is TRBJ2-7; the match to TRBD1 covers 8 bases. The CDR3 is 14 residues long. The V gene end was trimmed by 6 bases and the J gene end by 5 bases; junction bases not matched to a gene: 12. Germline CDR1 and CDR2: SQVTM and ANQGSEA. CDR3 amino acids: CSVAGQGGRNEQYF. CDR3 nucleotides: TGCAGCGTGGCCGGACAGGGAGGTCGGAACGAGCAGTACTTC.

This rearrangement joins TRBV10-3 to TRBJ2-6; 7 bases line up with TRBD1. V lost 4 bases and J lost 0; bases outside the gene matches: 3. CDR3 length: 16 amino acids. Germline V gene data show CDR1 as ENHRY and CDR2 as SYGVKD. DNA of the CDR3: TGTGCCATCAGTGGACAGGGCGCCTCTGGGGCCAACGTCCTGACTTTC. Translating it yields CAISGQGASGANVLTF.

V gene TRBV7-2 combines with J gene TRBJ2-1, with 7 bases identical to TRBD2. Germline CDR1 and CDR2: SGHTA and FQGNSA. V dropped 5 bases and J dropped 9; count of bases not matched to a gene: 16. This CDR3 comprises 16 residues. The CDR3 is CASSRSGGRVVGEQFF. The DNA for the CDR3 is TGTGCCAGCAGCCGTTCTGGCGGGAGAGTGGTCGGTGAGCAGTTCTTC.

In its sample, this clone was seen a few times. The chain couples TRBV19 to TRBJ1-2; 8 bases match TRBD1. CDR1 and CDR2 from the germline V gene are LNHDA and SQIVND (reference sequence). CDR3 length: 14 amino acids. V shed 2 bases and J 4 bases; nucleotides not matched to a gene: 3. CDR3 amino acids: CASSIQDRAYGYTF. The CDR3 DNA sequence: TGTGCCAGTAGTATACAGGACAGGGCCTATGGCTACACCTTC.

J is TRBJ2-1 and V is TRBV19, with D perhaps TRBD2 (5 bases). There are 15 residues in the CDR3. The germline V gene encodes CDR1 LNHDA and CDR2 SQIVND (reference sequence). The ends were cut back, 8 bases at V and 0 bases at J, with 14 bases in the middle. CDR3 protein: CASGPGILSYNEQFF. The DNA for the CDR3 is TGTGCCAGTGGCCCCGGGATTCTCTCCTACAATGAGCAGTTCTTC.

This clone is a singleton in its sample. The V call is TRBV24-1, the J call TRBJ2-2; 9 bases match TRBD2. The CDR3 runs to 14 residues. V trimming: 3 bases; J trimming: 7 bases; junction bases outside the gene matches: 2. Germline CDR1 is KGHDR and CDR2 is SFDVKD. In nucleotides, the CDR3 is TGTGCCACCAGTGATAGCGGGAGGAACGGGGAGCTGTTTTTT. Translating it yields CATSDSGRNGELFF.

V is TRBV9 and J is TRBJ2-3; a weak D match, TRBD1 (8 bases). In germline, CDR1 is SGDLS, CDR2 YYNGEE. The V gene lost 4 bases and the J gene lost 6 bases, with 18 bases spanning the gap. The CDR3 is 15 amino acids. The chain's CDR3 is CASSPRGQGGDTQYF. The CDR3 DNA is TGTGCCAGCAGCCCCCGCGGACAGGGAGGGGATACGCAGTATTTT. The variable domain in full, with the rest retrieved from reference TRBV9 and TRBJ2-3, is DSGVTQTPKHLITATGQRVTLRCSPRSGDLSVYWYQQSLDQGLQFLIQYYNGEERAKGNILERFSAQQFPDLHSELNLSSLELGDSALYFCASSPRGQGGDTQYFGPGTRLTVL.